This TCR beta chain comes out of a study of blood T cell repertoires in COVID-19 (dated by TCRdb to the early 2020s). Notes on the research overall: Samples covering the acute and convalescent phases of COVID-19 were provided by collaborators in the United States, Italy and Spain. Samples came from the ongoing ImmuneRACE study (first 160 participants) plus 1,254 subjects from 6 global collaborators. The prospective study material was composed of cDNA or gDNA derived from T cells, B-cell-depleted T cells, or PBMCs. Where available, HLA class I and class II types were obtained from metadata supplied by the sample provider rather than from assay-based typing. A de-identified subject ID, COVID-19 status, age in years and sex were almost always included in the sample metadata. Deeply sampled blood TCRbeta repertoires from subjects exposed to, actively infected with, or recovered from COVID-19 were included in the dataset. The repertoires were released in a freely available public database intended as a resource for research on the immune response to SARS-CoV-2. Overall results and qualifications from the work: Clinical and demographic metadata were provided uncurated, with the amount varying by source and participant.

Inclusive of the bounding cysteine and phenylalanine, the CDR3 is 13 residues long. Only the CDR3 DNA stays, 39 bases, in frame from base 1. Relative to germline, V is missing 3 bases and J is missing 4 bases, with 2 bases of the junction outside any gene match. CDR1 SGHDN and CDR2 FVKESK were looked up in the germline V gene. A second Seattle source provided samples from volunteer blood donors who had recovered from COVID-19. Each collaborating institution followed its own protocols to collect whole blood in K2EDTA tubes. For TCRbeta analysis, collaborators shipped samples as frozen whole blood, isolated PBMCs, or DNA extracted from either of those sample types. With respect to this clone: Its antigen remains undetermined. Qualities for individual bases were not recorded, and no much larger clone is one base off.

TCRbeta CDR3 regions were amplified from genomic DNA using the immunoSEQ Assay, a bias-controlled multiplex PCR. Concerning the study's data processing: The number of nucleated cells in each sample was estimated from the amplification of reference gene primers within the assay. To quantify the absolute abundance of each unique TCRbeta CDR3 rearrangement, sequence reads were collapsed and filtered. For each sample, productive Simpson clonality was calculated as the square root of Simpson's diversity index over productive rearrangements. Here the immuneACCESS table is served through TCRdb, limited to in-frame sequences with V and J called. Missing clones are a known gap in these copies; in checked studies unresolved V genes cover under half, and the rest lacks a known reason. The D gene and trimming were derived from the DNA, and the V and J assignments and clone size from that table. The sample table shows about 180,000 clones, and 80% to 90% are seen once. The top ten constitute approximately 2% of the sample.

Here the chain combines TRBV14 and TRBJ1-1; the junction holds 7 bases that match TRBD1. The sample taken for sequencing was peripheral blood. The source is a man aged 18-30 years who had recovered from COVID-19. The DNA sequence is TGTGCCAGCAGCCATCAGGGGGGCACTGAAGCTTTCTTT. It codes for CASSHQGGTEAFF.